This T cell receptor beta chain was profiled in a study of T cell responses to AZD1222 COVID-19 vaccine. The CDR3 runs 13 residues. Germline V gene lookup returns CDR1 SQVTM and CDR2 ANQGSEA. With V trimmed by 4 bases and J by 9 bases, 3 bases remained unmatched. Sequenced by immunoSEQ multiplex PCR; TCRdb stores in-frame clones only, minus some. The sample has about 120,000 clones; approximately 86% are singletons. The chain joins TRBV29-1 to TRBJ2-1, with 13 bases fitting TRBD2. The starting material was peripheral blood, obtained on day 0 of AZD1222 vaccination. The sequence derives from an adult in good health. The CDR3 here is CSVVGTSGIEQFF. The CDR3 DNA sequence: TGCAGCGTTGTGGGGACTAGCGGGATTGAGCAGTTCTTC.